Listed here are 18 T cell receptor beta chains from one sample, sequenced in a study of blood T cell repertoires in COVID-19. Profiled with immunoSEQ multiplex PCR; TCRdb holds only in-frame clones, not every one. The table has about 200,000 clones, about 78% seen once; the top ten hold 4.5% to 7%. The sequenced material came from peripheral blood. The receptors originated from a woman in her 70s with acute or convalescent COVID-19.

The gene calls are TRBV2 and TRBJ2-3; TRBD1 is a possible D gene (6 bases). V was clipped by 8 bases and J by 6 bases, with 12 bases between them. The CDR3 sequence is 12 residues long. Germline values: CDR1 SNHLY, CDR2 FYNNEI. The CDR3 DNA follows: TGTGCCAGCTATCAGGGGAAGGATACGCAGTATTTT. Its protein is CASYQGKDTQYF.

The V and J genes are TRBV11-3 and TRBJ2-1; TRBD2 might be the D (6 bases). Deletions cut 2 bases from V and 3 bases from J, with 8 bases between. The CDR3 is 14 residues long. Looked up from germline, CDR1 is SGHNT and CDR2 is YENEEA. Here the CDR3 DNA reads TGTGCCAGCAGCTTATTCGGGGGCTACAATGAGCAGTTCTTC. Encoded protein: CASSLFGGYNEQFF.

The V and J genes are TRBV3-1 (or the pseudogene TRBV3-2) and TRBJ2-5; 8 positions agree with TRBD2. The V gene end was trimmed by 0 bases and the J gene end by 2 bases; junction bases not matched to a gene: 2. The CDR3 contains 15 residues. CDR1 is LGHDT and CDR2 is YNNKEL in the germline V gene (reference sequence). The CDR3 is CASSQEASGQETQYF. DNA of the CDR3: TGTGCCAGCAGCCAAGAGGCTAGCGGGCAAGAGACCCAGTACTTC.

The CDR3 loop is CASTWNTGELFF. The CDR3, as DNA: TGTGCCAGTACTTGGAACACCGGGGAGCTGTTTTTT. The chain has TRBV19 and TRBJ2-2, with unresolved D. V was shortened by 7 bases and J by 1 base, with 4 bases between the two germline ends. Germline CDR1 LNHDA, CDR2 SQIVND (reference sequence). This CDR3 is built from 12 residues.

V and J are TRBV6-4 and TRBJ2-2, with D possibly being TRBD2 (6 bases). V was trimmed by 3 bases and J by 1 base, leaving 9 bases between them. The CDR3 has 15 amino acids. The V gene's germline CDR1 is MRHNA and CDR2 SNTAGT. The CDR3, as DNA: TGTGCCAGCAGTGATGATAGCGGGAACACCGGGGAGCTGTTTTTT. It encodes CASSDDSGNTGELFF.

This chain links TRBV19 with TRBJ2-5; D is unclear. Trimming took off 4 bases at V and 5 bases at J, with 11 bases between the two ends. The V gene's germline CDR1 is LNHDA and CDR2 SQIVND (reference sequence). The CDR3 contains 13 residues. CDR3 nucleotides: TGTGCCAGTAGTACTTCCCCCGGGGAGACCCAGTACTTC. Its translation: CASSTSPGETQYF.

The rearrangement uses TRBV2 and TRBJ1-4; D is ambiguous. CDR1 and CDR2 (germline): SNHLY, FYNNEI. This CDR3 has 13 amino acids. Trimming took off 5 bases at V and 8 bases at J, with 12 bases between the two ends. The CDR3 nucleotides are TGTGCCAGCAGTCCGGGGAGGCGGGAAAAACTGTTTTTT. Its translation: CASSPGRREKLFF.

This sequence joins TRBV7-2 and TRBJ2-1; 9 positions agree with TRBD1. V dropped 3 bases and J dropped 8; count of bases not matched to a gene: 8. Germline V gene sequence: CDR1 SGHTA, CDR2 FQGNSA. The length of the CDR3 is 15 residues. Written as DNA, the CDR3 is TGTGCCAGCAGCTTGGGACAGGGAAGTGTTCATGAGCAGTTCTTC. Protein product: CASSLGQGSVHEQFF.

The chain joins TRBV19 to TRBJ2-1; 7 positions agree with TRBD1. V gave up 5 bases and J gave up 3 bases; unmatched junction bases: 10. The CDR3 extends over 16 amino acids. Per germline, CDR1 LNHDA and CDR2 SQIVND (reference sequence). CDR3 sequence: CASSPLARTGYNEQFF. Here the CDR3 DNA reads TGTGCCAGTAGTCCCTTGGCCCGGACAGGCTACAATGAGCAGTTCTTC.

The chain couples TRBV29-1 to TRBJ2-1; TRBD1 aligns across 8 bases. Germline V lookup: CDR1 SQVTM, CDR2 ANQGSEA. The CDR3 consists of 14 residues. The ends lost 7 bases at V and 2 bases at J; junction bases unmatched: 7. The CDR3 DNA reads TGCAGCGGCTCCGGGACAGGCACCTACAATGAGCAGTTCTTC. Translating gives CSGSGTGTYNEQFF.

In DNA, the CDR3 is TGTGCCAGCTCACCTTACCGGGACAGACAAGAGACCCAGTACTTC. Protein sequence: CASSPYRDRQETQYF. The chain couples TRBV18 to TRBJ2-5; 7 nucleotides agree with TRBD1. The CDR3 length is 15 residues. Per the germline V gene, CDR1 is KGHSH and CDR2 is LQKENI. Losses at the gene ends were 3 bases for V and 2 bases for J; bases not matched to a gene: 6.

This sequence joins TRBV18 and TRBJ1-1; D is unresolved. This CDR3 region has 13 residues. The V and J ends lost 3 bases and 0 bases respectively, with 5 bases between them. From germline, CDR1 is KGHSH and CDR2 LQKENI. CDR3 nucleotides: TGTGCCAGCTCACCGTCCGTGAACACTGAAGCTTTCTTT. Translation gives CASSPSVNTEAFF.

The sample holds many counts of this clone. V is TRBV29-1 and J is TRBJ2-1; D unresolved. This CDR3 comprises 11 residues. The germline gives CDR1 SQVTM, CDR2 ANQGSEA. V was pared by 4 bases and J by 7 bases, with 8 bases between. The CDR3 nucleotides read TGCAGCGTTGCAAGCCCAAATGAGCAGTTCTTC. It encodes CSVASPNEQFF.

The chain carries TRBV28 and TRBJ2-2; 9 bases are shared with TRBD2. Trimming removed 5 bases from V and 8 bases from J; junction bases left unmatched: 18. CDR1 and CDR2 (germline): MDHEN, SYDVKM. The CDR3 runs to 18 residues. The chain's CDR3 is CASSPSPPGLAEPGELFF. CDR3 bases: TGTGCCAGCAGTCCCTCGCCACCGGGACTAGCAGAACCGGGGGAGCTGTTTTTT.

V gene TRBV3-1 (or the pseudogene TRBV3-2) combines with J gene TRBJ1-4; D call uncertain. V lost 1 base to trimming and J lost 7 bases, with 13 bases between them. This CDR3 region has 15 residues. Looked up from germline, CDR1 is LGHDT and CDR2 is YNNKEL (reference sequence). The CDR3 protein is CASSQAGRFSEKLFF. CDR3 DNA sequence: TGTGCCAGCAGCCAAGCAGGTCGTTTCTCTGAAAAACTGTTTTTT.

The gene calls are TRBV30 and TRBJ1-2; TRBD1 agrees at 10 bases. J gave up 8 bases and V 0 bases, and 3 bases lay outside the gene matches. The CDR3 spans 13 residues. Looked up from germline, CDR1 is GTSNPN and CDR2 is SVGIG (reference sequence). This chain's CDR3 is CAWSVGTGAGYTF. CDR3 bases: TGTGCCTGGAGTGTAGGGACAGGGGCCGGCTACACCTTC.

Written as DNA, the CDR3 is TGTGCCAGCAGTCTCGGGACAGGGGTCACTGAAGCTTTCTTT. This translates into CASSLGTGVTEAFF. The chain is built from TRBV27 and TRBJ1-1; 10 bases fit TRBD1. Germline V gene data show CDR1 as MNHEY and CDR2 as SMNVEV (reference sequence). The CDR3 contains 14 residues. With V trimmed by 5 bases and J by 4 bases, 4 bases remained unmatched.

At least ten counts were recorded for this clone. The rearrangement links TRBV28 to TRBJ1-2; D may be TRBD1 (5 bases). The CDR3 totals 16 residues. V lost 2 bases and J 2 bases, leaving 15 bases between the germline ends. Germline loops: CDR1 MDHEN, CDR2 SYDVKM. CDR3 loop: CASSLGALGRNYGYTF. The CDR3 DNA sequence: TGTGCCAGCAGTTTAGGGGCCCTCGGACGGAACTATGGCTACACCTTC.